This T cell receptor beta chain was profiled in a study of technical replicates of blood from a few donors. Sequencing used immunoSEQ multiplex PCR; TCRdb keeps in-frame clones, though not all of them. The table records over 80,000 clones, approximately 96% of them present only once. The V end lost 4 bases, the J end lost 5 bases, and 4 bases lay between the germline ends. Germline V gives CDR1 ENHRY, CDR2 SYGVKD. The CDR3 is made up of 11 amino acids. The chain couples TRBV10-3 to TRBJ2-3, with no clear D. The sequence derives from a human donor in good health. Input material: T cells isolated from PBMCs. DNA of the CDR3: TGTGCCATCAGTGCGGGAGATACGCAGTATTTT. The encoded protein is CAISAGDTQYF.